This T cell receptor (beta chain) was identified in a study of T cell responses to AZD1222 COVID-19 vaccine (dated by TCRdb to about 2021). Broadly, across the study: AZD1222 recipients given second doses at about 4 weeks or at about 12 weeks were pooled, since spike-specific TCR depth and breadth were not found to differ between the two schedules. Trial participants were enrolled by age into subgroups of 18-55, 56-69 and 70-plus years, and 148, 28 and 57 TCR-sequenced participants, respectively, were included in these subgroups. A total of 230 to 250 trial participants underwent TCR sequencing, of whom about 200 had received two doses of AZD1222 and around 26 had received two doses of the MenACWY control vaccine.

The CDR3 regions of human TCRbeta chains were analyzed by immunosequencing. The original methods were these. Repertoire TCRs were matched against a reference library of SARS-CoV-2-specific TCRs generated with the MIRA antigen-specificity platform. Breadth meant the fraction of unique TCRs that were SARS-CoV-2-associated, whereas depth meant the fraction of total T cells that were SARS-CoV-2-associated. Using the MIRA data, every spike-specific TCR was mapped to the spike region that the TCR reacted to and assigned to either a CD4 or a CD8 class. Log10-transformed breadth and depth values were compared by one-way ANOVA with Sidak's multiple comparisons tests. The table was pulled from immuneACCESS by TCRdb, which kept in-frame rearrangements only. Such tables lose some clones; where checked, under half of the loss comes from unresolved V genes, and the rest has no known cause. D and trimming come from the DNA, and the V and J calls and clone size come from that table. The sample data list 95,000 to 150,000 clones, and over 75% of these were observed just once. The ten largest clones take up over 5.5% of the sample.

Interpreted using the paper, the time point label stands for: baseline before first vaccination. Samples from vaccinated people were obtained from the UK trials COV001 and COV002, which included a single-blind randomized controlled phase 2/3 trial of AZD1222 (ChAdOx1 nCoV-19) in healthy adults. For TCRbeta chain sequencing, PBMC samples from trial participants were taken at day 0 and at day 28 after the second dose. This clone was detected only a few times. Which antigen it targets is not known. No per-base quality is available; no much larger clone lies one base away. Broader findings and caveats from the paper: Because no day 14 peak-response samples were available, the repertoires could be characterized only after the peak T cell response. The vaccine-associated CD4 TCRs covered the entire spike protein, and the dominant responses fell in regions 160-218 and 743-854. Epitopes outside the regions mutated in the B.1.351 and B.1.1.7 variants were reportedly recognized by nearly half of the unique spike-specific TCRs. The 56-69-year group was small, and its depth increase did not reach significance, likely because of low power. Conclusions about previously exposed vaccinees are limited, since just a handful of AZD1222 recipients were seropositive for SARS-CoV-2 at baseline. Most participants were white British and females outnumbered males, and the authors suggested that clonal diversity may have been underestimated. After two AZD1222 doses, spike-specific TCR breadth and depth were significantly higher than at day 0 and than in MenACWY recipients.

Trimming at the junction amounts to 5 bases on V and 2 bases on J, and the germline ends lie 19 bases apart. The CDR3 holds 16 amino acids from the cysteine to the phenylalanine. Just CDR3 DNA is preserved here, 48 bases in frame from base 1. CDR1 and CDR2 are read off the germline V gene as SGHNT and YENEEA. Here the chain combines TRBV11-3 and TRBJ2-7; the D gene is unclear. The source is an adult in good health. The sequenced sample was peripheral blood, obtained on day 0 of AZD1222 vaccination. In nucleotides, the sequence is TGTGCCAGCAGCCCCACCCGAGCGCACGAAACCTACGAGCAGTACTTC. This encodes CASSPTRAHETYEQYF.